This T cell receptor (beta chain) was obtained from a study of blood T cell repertoires in COVID-19. Across the study: Sources were T cells, B-cell-depleted T cells, or PBMCs; the material itself was cDNA or gDNA.

Per the authors' pipeline: The assay estimated nucleated cells by amplifying reference gene primers. Libraries were prepared by immunoSEQ multiplex PCR; TCRdb keeps only in-frame clonotypes and omits some of them. The D gene and trimming were derived from the DNA, and the V and J assignments and clone size from that table. The sample has about 67,000 clones, around 86% seen once; the top ten hold more than 5%. The CDR3 length is 17 residues. V shed 4 bases and J 3 bases; nucleotides not matched to a gene: 9. Germline-derived CDR1 and CDR2 are KGHDR and SFDVKD. J is TRBJ2-1 and V is TRBV24-1, with TRBD2 matching over 9 bases. The source material was peripheral blood. This TCR was sampled from a man aged 50 to 59 with active COVID-19. CDR3 sequence: CATSDPSSGKSYNEQFF. DNA of the CDR3: TGTGCCACCAGTGACCCCTCTAGCGGGAAGAGCTACAATGAGCAGTTCTTC.